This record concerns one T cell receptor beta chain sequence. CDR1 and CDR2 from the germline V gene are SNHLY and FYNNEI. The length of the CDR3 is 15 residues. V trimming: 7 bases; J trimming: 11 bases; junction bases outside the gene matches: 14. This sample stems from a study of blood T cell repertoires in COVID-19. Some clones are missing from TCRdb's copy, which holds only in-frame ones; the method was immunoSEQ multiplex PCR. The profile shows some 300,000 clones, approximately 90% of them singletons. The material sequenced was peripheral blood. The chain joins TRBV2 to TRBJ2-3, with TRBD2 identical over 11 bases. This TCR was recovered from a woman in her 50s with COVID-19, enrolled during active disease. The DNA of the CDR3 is TGTGCCAGCACCCTAATAGCGGGAGGGCCGGAGGGGCAGTATTTT. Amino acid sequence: CASTLIAGGPEGQYF.